One T cell receptor beta chain is described in this entry. TCRdb keeps only in-frame clones here, not all; method: immunoSEQ multiplex PCR. The sample has about 140,000 clones, about 90% seen once; the top ten hold under 12%. The data stem from a study of blood T cell repertoires in COVID-19. Background on the study: PBMCs, B-cell-depleted T cells, or T cells were the source of the cDNA or gDNA that made up the material.

Sequencing was performed on peripheral blood. The TCR comes from a man in his sixties with active or convalescent COVID-19.

This chain's CDR3 is CASSVQDRNTEAFF. For the CDR3, the DNA is TGTGCCAGCAGCGTCCAGGACAGGAACACTGAAGCTTTCTTT. This rearrangement joins TRBV9 to TRBJ1-1; maybe TRBD1 (6 bases). The V gene's germline CDR1 is SGDLS and CDR2 YYNGEE. The ends were cut back, 2 bases at V and 1 base at J, with 9 bases in the middle. CDR3 size: 14 residues.